The 29 T cell receptor beta chains listed next were all sequenced from one sample in a study of blood T cells in healthy people across ages. The authors ran a second PCR of about 7 to 12 cycles using a sample-barcoded 5' primer and a J-beta primer mix. One entry per CDR3 protein, called by TCRdb with MiXCR from the 5' RACE reads. The sample yields under 1,000,000 distinct CDR3 sequences, 35% to 40% seen once. Sequenced material: blood. All receptors derive from a man aged 18 to 30 in good health.

The CDR3 region has the DNA TGTGCTAGTGGTCCAGCACCCCCGGGGCAACAAGAGACCCAGTACTTC. This sequence encodes CASGPAPPGQQETQYF. The chain combines TRBV12-5 with TRBJ2-5, with D tentatively TRBD1 or TRBD2 (5 bases each). This CDR3 is built from 16 residues. Deletions cut 5 bases from V and 2 bases from J, with 18 bases between. Looked up from germline, CDR1 is LGHNT and CDR2 is FRNRAP.

This clonotype has only a few counts. The chain uses TRBV18 and TRBJ1-6; TRBD1 aligns across 7 bases. With V trimmed by 0 bases and J by 10 bases, 6 bases remained unmatched. From germline, CDR1 is KGHSH and CDR2 LQKENI. This CDR3 has 15 residues. This CDR3 is CASSPPTGLGSPLHF. CDR3 in DNA: TGTGCCAGCTCACCACCGACAGGGTTAGGGTCACCCCTCCACTTT.

This clonotype was recorded a few times. The rearrangement links TRBV4-3 to TRBJ2-7; possibly TRBD2 for D (5 bases). Germline CDR1 is LGHNA and CDR2 is YSLEER. The CDR3 contains 15 residues. V lost 0 bases, J lost 7 bases, and 16 bases lay in between. The CDR3 sequence: CASSQDAREYNEQYF. The CDR3, as DNA: TGCGCCAGCAGCCAAGACGCTAGGGAGTACAATGAGCAGTACTTC.

This clonotype was recorded a few times. The rearrangement joins TRBV4-3 to TRBJ2-7, with 8 bases identical to TRBD2. CDR1 and CDR2 from the germline V gene are LGHNA and YSLEER. This CDR3 has 16 amino acids. Germline trimming cut 0 bases from V and 5 bases from J; bases unmatched to any gene: 9. The chain's CDR3 is CASSQERYGLANEQYF. The CDR3 DNA is TGCGCCAGCAGCCAAGAACGGTATGGACTAGCAAACGAGCAGTACTTC.

This clonotype was counted between two and nine times. The chain links TRBV12-3 or TRBV12-4 to TRBJ1-1; 8 bases line up with TRBD1. The CDR3 length is 15 residues. V dropped 6 bases and J dropped 1; count of bases not matched to a gene: 7. The CDR3 reads CASRGRDRTNTEAFF. CDR3 sequence (DNA): TGTGCCAGCAGGGGCCGGGACAGGACGAACACTGAAGCTTTCTTT.

This clonotype was detected only a few times. This chain links TRBV27 with TRBJ2-7; 7 positions agree with TRBD2. This CDR3 is 13 amino acids long. V lost 3 bases, J lost 7 bases, and 6 bases stayed unmatched. Germline V gene sequence: CDR1 MNHEY, CDR2 SMNVEV (reference sequence). This chain's CDR3 is CASSFGREGEQYF. CDR3 nucleotides: TGTGCCAGCAGTTTTGGGAGGGAGGGTGAGCAGTACTTC.

This clonotype showed up just a few times. The chain couples TRBV12-3 or TRBV12-4 to TRBJ2-5; 9 nucleotides agree with TRBD1. This CDR3 spans 14 amino acids. V trimming: 5 bases; J trimming: 4 bases; junction bases outside the gene matches: 5. In DNA, the CDR3 is TGTGCCAGCAGTCTCTGGGACAGGGCAGAGACCCAGTACTTC. Protein: CASSLWDRAETQYF.

There are many counts of this clonotype. The chain is built from TRBV10-3 and TRBJ2-7, with 10 bases matching TRBD1. V trimming: 0 bases; J trimming: 5 bases; junction bases outside the gene matches: 4. The CDR3 length is 15 residues. CDR1 is ENHRY and CDR2 is SYGVKD in the germline V gene. The chain's CDR3 is CAISESGQGEDEQYF. For the CDR3, the DNA is TGTGCCATCAGTGAGTCCGGACAGGGGGAGGACGAGCAGTACTTC.

This chain joins TRBV4-3 and TRBJ2-7; D call uncertain. Trimming cost V 4 bases and J 12 bases, with 25 bases left between them. The CDR3 length is 15 residues. CDR1 LGHNA and CDR2 YSLEER come from the germline V gene. CDR3 protein: CASSLDRALVETLYF. The CDR3 DNA reads as TGCGCCAGCAGCCTGGATAGGGCTTTGGTGGAGACCCTGTACTTC.

This clonotype was picked up a small number of times. A read error may account for a junction end that differs from germline. V usage is TRBV4-3 and J usage is TRBJ2-1; the D gene is possibly TRBD1 (5 bases). This CDR3 is built from 16 residues. Germline V lookup: CDR1 LGHNA, CDR2 YSLEER. The DNA of the CDR3 is TGCGCCAGCGGCCAGGATCACAGGTGGGACTACAATGAGCAGTTCTTC. Its protein product is CASGQDHRWDYNEQFF.

In this sample, this clonotype turned up a few times. The chain joins TRBV20-1 to TRBJ2-7; 8 bases agree with TRBD1. The CDR3 is 15 residues long. The V gene end was trimmed by 0 bases and the J gene end by 3 bases; junction bases not matched to a gene: 7. The germline CDR1 and CDR2 sequences are DFQATT and SNEGSKA (reference sequence). The CDR3 DNA follows: TGCAGTGCTAGAGATAGGGACAGGCCCTTCTACGAGCAGTACTTC. Its translation: CSARDRDRPFYEQYF.

J is TRBJ2-1 and V is TRBV4-3; D gene ambiguous. CDR3 size: 13 residues. The germline CDR1 and CDR2 sequences are LGHNA and YSLEER. The V gene lost 6 bases and the J gene lost 9 bases, with 15 bases spanning the gap. The CDR3 DNA follows: TGCGCCAGCAGGGGGTTAAAGGGCAGTGAGCAGTTCTTC. Its translation: CASRGLKGSEQFF.

Comments on this clonotype: One end of the junction is discordant with germline, which a read error may explain. The chain has TRBV7-9 and TRBJ1-5; D not resolved. CDR3 length equals 14 residues. The germline V gene has CDR1 SEHNR and CDR2 FQNEAQ (reference sequence). The CDR3 sequence: CSSSLGQENQPQHF. The CDR3 DNA reads as TGTTCCAGCAGCTTAGGGCAGGAAAATCAGCCCCAGCATTTT. The whole variable domain, filled in from reference TRBV7-9 and TRBJ1-5, reads DTGVSQNPRHKITKRGQNVTFRCDPISEHNRLYWYRQTLGQGPEFLTYFQNEAQLEKSRLLSDRFSAERPKGSFSTLEIQRTEQGDSAMYLCSSSLGQENQPQHFGDGTRLSIL.

V usage is TRBV4-1 and J usage is TRBJ2-3; D may be TRBD2 (6 bases). Germline V CDR1 and CDR2: MGHRA, YSYEKL. The V end was cut by 4 bases, the J end by 11 bases, with 28 bases between. This CDR3 comprises 17 residues. The CDR3 protein is CASSRGLQRVPGQGQYF. In nucleotides, the CDR3 is TGCGCCAGCAGCCGAGGCCTCCAGCGGGTCCCCGGTCAGGGGCAGTATTTT.

As regards this clonotype: A much larger clonotype is one base distant, so this may be a read error. The chain couples TRBV29-1 to TRBJ2-1; D ambiguous. From germline, CDR1 is SQVTM and CDR2 ANQGSEA. The length of the CDR3 is 13 residues. The CDR3 DNA reads TGCAGCGTTGCCAATTTCGAGTACAAGGAGCAGTTCTTC. This sequence encodes CSVANFEYKEQFF.

The V call is TRBV12-3 or TRBV12-4, the J call TRBJ2-5; D is ambiguous. This CDR3 is 15 amino acids long. Trimming shortened V by 5 bases and J by 11 bases, and 24 bases separated the two germline ends. The chain's CDR3 is CASSPEGFQYNEQYF. DNA of the CDR3: TGTGCCAGCAGTCCCGAAGGGTTCCAGTACAATGAGCAGTACTTC.

This clonotype was detected a few times. The chain carries TRBV5-5 and TRBJ2-7, with TRBD1 matching 11 bases. The CDR3 is 15 amino acids. CDR1 SGHKS and CDR2 YYEKEE come from the germline V gene (reference sequence). Germline trimming cut 4 bases from V and 3 bases from J; bases unmatched to any gene: 6. In DNA form, the CDR3 reads TGTGCCAGCAGCCACCGGGACAGGGGGGTCTACGAGCAGTACTTC. Translated, it gives CASSHRDRGVYEQYF.

This chain joins TRBV29-1 and TRBJ1-1; D remains unclear. Trimming took 3 bases from V and 6 from J, leaving 8 bases between them. This CDR3 spans 11 amino acids. The germline V gene encodes CDR1 SQVTM and CDR2 ANQGSEA. The CDR3 loop reads CSVEGTAEAFF. As DNA, the CDR3 is TGCAGCGTTGAGGGAACGGCTGAAGCTTTCTTT.

This sequence joins TRBV12-3 or TRBV12-4 and TRBJ2-4, with D possibly matching TRBD1 (6 bases). The length of the CDR3 is 15 residues. The germline V and J ends were trimmed by 7 bases and 6 bases, with 19 bases remaining between them. The DNA for the CDR3 is TGTGCCAGCACCGTCGTGGGTGGGGGCGGAAACATTCAGTACTTC. Its protein is CASTVVGGGGNIQYF.

This clonotype was seen a handful of times. Since a much larger clone is just one base distant, this may be a read error. V and J are TRBV10-3 and TRBJ1-2, with TRBD1 matching 10 bases. V was clipped by 6 bases and J by 8 bases; unmatched bases: 12. Germline V gene lookup returns CDR1 ENHRY and CDR2 SYGVKD. CDR3 size: 15 residues. In DNA, the CDR3 is TGTGCCATCAGCACAGACGGACAGGGGGGAGGCGGCTACACCTTC. Amino acid sequence: CAISTDGQGGGGYTF.

The chain employs TRBV6-5 and TRBJ2-2; TRBD1 might be the D (6 bases). V gave up 8 bases and J gave up 7 bases, with 17 bases separating them. The CDR3 loop spans 14 amino acids. The germline V gene has CDR1 MNHEY and CDR2 SVGAGI. The CDR3 protein is CASRAGVRGGELFF. The CDR3 bases are TGTGCCAGCCGGGCAGGGGTGCGCGGCGGGGAGCTGTTTTTT.

The rearrangement joins TRBV2 to TRBJ2-1, with D unresolved. Trimming took off 9 bases at V and 0 bases at J, with 12 bases between the two ends. This CDR3 comprises 14 residues. The germline CDR1 and CDR2 sequences are SNHLY and FYNNEI. CDR3 region: CASKRRSSYNEQFF. The DNA of the CDR3 is TGTGCCAGTAAGAGAAGGAGCTCCTACAATGAGCAGTTCTTC. The full variable domain, rest sourced from reference TRBV2 and TRBJ2-1, is EPEVTQTPSHQVTQMGQEVILRCVPISNHLYFYWYRQILGQKVEFLVSFYNNEISEKSEIFDDQFSVERPDGSNFTLKIRSTKLEDSAMYFCASKRRSSYNEQFFGPGTRLTVL.

The chain has TRBV2 and TRBJ1-2; D might be TRBD1 (5 bases). The V gene's germline CDR1 is SNHLY and CDR2 FYNNEI. The CDR3 has 15 amino acids. Trimming took off 2 bases at V and 8 bases at J, with 18 bases between the two ends. The CDR3 DNA reads as TGTGCCAGCAGTGAATCCGGCAGGGTCGATCCCGGCTACACCTTC. This gives the protein CASSESGRVDPGYTF.

In its sample, this clonotype was seen a few times. The gene calls are TRBV5-1 and TRBJ2-1, with D perhaps matching TRBD1 or TRBD2 (5 bases each). Trimming took off 1 base at V and 8 bases at J, with 13 bases between the two ends. The CDR3 spans 14 residues. Germline assignment: CDR1 SGHRS and CDR2 YFSETQ. The CDR3 sequence is CASSLRDPDDEQFF. In nucleotides, the CDR3 is TGCGCCAGCAGCTTGCGGGACCCGGACGATGAGCAGTTCTTC.

The genes are TRBV7-2 and TRBJ2-1; D gene uncertain. The V gene's germline CDR1 is SGHTA and CDR2 FQGNSA. The CDR3 totals 11 residues. Between the trimmed V and J ends, which lost 2 bases and 10 bases, there was a span of 6 bases. The CDR3, as DNA: TGTGCCAGCAGCTTATTGACAGAGCAGTTCTTC. It specifies CASSLLTEQFF.

J is TRBJ1-1 and V is TRBV29-1; D is unresolved. Germline CDR1 and CDR2: SQVTM and ANQGSEA. This CDR3 comprises 10 residues. The V end lost 6 bases, the J end lost 10 bases, and 12 bases lay between the germline ends. CDR3 sequence reads: CSVASNRAFF. CDR3 nucleotide sequence: TGCAGCGTGGCGAGCAACAGAGCTTTCTTT.

The chain couples TRBV29-1 to TRBJ2-5; D is uncertain. The CDR3 length is 14 residues. Germline V lookup: CDR1 SQVTM, CDR2 ANQGSEA. V shed 6 bases and J shed 1 base, with 15 bases lying between them. In DNA form, the CDR3 reads TGCAGCGTCCCCGAGGTTGGGCGCCAAGAGACCCAGTACTTC. This translates into CSVPEVGRQETQYF.

To note about this clonotype: This may be a read error: a much more frequent sequence differs by one nucleotide. The chain uses TRBV9 and TRBJ2-5, with D perhaps TRBD1 (6 bases). This CDR3 has 16 residues. Germline assignment: CDR1 SGDLS and CDR2 YYNGEE. CDR3 DNA sequence: TGTGCCAGCAGCGTATCAGACGACAGGTATCAAGAGACCCGGTACTTC. Residues: CASSVSDDRYQETRYF. Using reference TRBV9 and TRBJ2-5 for the parts outside the CDR3, the full variable domain is DSGVTQTPKHLITATGQRVTLRCSPRSGDLSVYWYQQSLDQGLQFLIQYYNGEERAKGNILERFSAQQFPDLHSELNLSSLELGDSALYFCASSVSDDRYQETRYFGPGTRLLVL.

V and J are TRBV12-3 or TRBV12-4 and TRBJ1-2, with 9 bases lining up with TRBD1. The CDR3 is 14 residues long. V gave up 7 bases and J gave up 4 bases; unmatched junction bases: 7. CDR3 sequence reads: CASTRQGVFYGYTF. CDR3 DNA sequence: TGTGCCAGCACTCGACAGGGGGTCTTCTATGGCTACACCTTC.